This T cell receptor beta chain was identified in a study of cytomegalovirus exposure and HLA in healthy donors. Across the study: Early on, a data release was issued that held roughly 80 million unique TCRs from HLA-typed donors.

Primers: 60 Vbeta forward and 13 Jbeta reverse. Using immunoSEQ multiplex PCR, the repertoire was profiled, and TCRdb retains in-frame clones only, with some absent. The sample comprises about 160,000 clones, almost 80% of which are singletons, and approximately 1.2% rests with the top ten. With respect to this clone: The antigen is undetermined.

The CDR3 consists of 16 residues. The germline CDR1 and CDR2 sequences are SGHDT and YYEEEE. Losses at the gene ends were 4 bases for V and 0 bases for J; bases not matched to a gene: 6. General observations from the study: TCR beta V- and J-gene trimming, according to a later analysis, was linked to a missense DCLRE1C variant. Reports state that TCR beta sequences accurately predicted most subjects' HLA-A and HLA-B alleles. As immune exposure information, only CMV serostatus was available.

This sequence was found in a man aged 30 to 39 in good health and CMV-seronegative. Sequencing used PBMCs. The chain uses TRBV5-6 and TRBJ2-7; 11 bases match TRBD1. The CDR3 sequence is CASSPGGTGGSYEQYF. The CDR3 DNA reads as TGTGCCAGCAGCCCGGGGGGGACAGGGGGCTCCTACGAGCAGTACTTC.